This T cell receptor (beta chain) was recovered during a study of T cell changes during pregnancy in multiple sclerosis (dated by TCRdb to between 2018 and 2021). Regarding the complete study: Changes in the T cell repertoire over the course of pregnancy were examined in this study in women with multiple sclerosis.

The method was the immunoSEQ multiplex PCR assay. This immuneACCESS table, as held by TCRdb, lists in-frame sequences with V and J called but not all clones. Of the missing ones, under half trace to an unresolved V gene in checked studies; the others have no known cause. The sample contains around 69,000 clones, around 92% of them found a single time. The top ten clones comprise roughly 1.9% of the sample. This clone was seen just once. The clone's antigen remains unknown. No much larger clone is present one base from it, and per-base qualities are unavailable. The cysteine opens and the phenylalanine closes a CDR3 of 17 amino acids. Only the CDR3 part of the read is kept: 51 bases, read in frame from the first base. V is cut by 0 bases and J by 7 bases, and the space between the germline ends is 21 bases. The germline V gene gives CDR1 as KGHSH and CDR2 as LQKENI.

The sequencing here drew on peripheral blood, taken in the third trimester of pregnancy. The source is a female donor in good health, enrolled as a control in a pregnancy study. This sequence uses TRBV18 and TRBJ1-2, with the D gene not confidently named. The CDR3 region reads CASSPPYSLEGSTGYTF. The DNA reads TGTGCCAGCTCACCACCTTATAGTTTGGAGGGTTCGACTGGCTACACCTTC.